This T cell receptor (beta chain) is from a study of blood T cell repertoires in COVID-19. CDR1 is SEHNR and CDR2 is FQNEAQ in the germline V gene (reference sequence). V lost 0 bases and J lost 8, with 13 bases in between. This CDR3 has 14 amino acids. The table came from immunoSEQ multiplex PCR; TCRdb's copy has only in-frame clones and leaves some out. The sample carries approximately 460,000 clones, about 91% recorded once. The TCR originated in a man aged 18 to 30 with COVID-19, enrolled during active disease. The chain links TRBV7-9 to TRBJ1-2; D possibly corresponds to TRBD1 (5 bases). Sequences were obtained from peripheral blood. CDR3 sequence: CASSLAGRDGGYTF. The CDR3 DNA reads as TGTGCCAGCAGCTTAGCGGGCAGGGATGGCGGCTACACCTTC.